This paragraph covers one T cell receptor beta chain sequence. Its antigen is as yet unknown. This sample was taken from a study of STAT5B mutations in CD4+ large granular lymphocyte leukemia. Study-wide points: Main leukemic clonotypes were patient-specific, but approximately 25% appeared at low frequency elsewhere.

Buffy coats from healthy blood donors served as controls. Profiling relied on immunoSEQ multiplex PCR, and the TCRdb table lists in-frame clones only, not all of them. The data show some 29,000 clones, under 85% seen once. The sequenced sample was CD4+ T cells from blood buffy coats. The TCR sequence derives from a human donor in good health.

CDR3 in amino acids: CASSSSRLAGYNEQFF. The CDR3 nucleotides are TGTGCCAGCAGCTCTTCCCGGCTAGCGGGGTACAATGAGCAGTTCTTC. The chain combines TRBV7-8 with TRBJ2-1; 9 bases are shared with TRBD2. Germline-derived CDR1 and CDR2 are SGHVS and FQNEAQ. Trimming removed 4 bases from V and 4 bases from J; junction bases left unmatched: 8. This CDR3 contains 16 residues.